Following are 14 T cell receptor beta chains from one sample sequenced in a study of control samples from healthy donors and cancer patients. TCRdb's copy holds only in-frame clones and misses some; the assay was immunoSEQ multiplex PCR. The sample holds 170,000 or so clones, about 90% seen once. Input material: blood. The receptor source for this set is a woman between 50 and 59 years old in good health.

V gene TRBV25-1 combines with J gene TRBJ1-2; weak D call: TRBD1 (6 bases). Germline lookup yields CDR1 MGHDK and CDR2 SYGVNS. Trimming took off 6 bases at V and 3 bases at J, with 14 bases between the two ends. This CDR3 has 14 residues. Written as DNA, the CDR3 is TGTGCCAGCAGGGAGACAGGAGAATACTATGGCTACACCTTC. Amino acid sequence: CASRETGEYYGYTF.

The chain has TRBV7-9 and TRBJ1-2, with 9 nucleotides matching TRBD1. Per germline, CDR1 SEHNR and CDR2 FQNEAQ (reference sequence). The V segment lost 4 bases and the J segment 4 bases; nucleotides outside the gene matches: 7. The CDR3 runs 15 residues. The CDR3 nucleotides read TGTGCCAGCAGCTCATTCGGGACAGGGCCCTATGGCTACACCTTC. This sequence encodes CASSSFGTGPYGYTF.

V and J are TRBV29-1 and TRBJ2-5; weak D call: TRBD2 (6 bases). The V end was cut by 4 bases, the J end by 4 bases, with 16 bases between. The CDR3 covers 14 residues. Looked up from germline, CDR1 is SQVTM and CDR2 is ANQGSEA. The CDR3 loop reads CSVATSFLGETQYF. CDR3 DNA: TGCAGCGTTGCTACTAGCTTCCTCGGAGAGACCCAGTACTTC.

This clone was detected a few times. The chain couples TRBV19 to TRBJ2-7; either TRBD1 or TRBD2 may fit D (5 bases each). Germline loops: CDR1 LNHDA, CDR2 SQIVND (reference sequence). V dropped 3 bases and J dropped 3 bases, with 12 bases sitting between them. The CDR3 consists of 14 residues. CDR3 in amino acids: CASSISAGSYEQYF. The CDR3 DNA reads as TGTGCCAGTAGTATTAGCGCAGGGAGCTACGAGCAGTACTTC.

The chain uses TRBV7-2 and TRBJ2-5; 7 nucleotides agree with TRBD2. The germline CDR1 and CDR2 sequences are SGHTA and FQGNSA. The CDR3 is 17 amino acids. The ends lost 3 bases at V and 1 base at J; junction bases unmatched: 11. The CDR3 coding sequence is TGTGCCAGCAGCTTGAAAGGGCTAGCGGCCCCCCAAGAGACCCAGTACTTC. It encodes CASSLKGLAAPQETQYF.

The chain uses TRBV4-3 and TRBJ2-6; 7 bases are a match to TRBD2. This CDR3 has 16 amino acids. Germline V gene lookup returns CDR1 LGHNA and CDR2 YSLEER. V lost 1 base and J lost 2; bases outside the gene matches: 2. In nucleotides, the CDR3 is TGCGCCAGCAGCCAAGGGACTAGTGCTGGGGCCAACGTCCTGACTTTC. Amino acid sequence: CASSQGTSAGANVLTF.

The CDR3 loop reads CSVELDRAYQETQYF. The CDR3 nucleotides are TGCAGCGTTGAACTCGACAGGGCCTACCAAGAGACCCAGTACTTC. J is TRBJ2-5 and V is TRBV29-1, with 7 bases identical to TRBD1. J was trimmed by 0 bases and V by 2 bases; bases with no gene match: 6. Germline V CDR1 and CDR2: SQVTM, ANQGSEA. The CDR3 has 15 amino acids.

The chain employs TRBV5-1 and TRBJ2-2, with 10 positions matching TRBD2. The germline V gene has CDR1 SGHRS and CDR2 YFSETQ. V lost 5 bases to trimming and J lost 5 bases; unmatched junction nucleotides: 18. The CDR3 contains 19 residues. CDR3 sequence reads: CASRRTDGQPLAGTGELFF. Written as DNA, the CDR3 is TGCGCCAGCAGGCGAACGGACGGACAGCCACTAGCGGGGACCGGGGAGCTGTTTTTT.

The gene calls are TRBV29-1 and TRBJ1-2; perhaps TRBD1 as D (5 bases). Trimming left V 4 bases short and J 8 bases short, with 20 bases between. In germline, CDR1 is SQVTM, CDR2 ANQGSEA. CDR3 length: 14 amino acids. The DNA of the CDR3 is TGCAGCGTTGTGGGAGGAGGGGCGGAGAGAGGCTACACCTTC. This encodes CSVVGGGAERGYTF.

This chain joins TRBV19 and TRBJ1-1, with TRBD1 identical over 10 bases. Germline V lookup: CDR1 LNHDA, CDR2 SQIVND (reference sequence). The CDR3 length is 16 residues. The junction had 14 bases not matched to a gene; V was cut back by 6 bases and J by 7 bases. The CDR3 sequence is CASRGVVGTGAYEAFF. The CDR3 DNA sequence: TGTGCCAGTAGGGGGGTTGTCGGGACAGGGGCCTATGAAGCTTTCTTT.

The chain has TRBV24-1 and TRBJ1-5, with no clear D. This CDR3 contains 15 residues. Trimming took off 0 bases at V and 2 bases at J, with 7 bases between the two ends. CDR1 and CDR2 (germline): KGHDR, SFDVKD. Here the CDR3 reads CATSDLGGGNQPQHF. DNA for the CDR3: TGTGCCACCAGTGATTTGGGCGGGGGCAATCAGCCCCAGCATTTT.

This chain uses TRBV29-1 with TRBJ1-2; D may be TRBD1 (6 bases). Germline lookup yields CDR1 SQVTM and CDR2 ANQGSEA. This CDR3 is 12 amino acids long. Between the trimmed V and J ends, which lost 4 bases and 8 bases, there was a span of 14 bases. The CDR3 region is CSVAGARAGYTF. CDR3 nucleotide sequence: TGCAGCGTTGCGGGGGCTCGCGCCGGCTACACCTTC.

This clone was found many times. The chain uses TRBV4-1 and TRBJ2-3; D uncertain. V was cut by 0 bases and J by 6 bases, with 13 bases left in between. CDR1 MGHRA and CDR2 YSYEKL come from the germline V gene. The CDR3 sequence is 15 residues long. CDR3 DNA: TGCGCCAGCAGCCAAGATTCGGCCACCACGGATACGCAGTATTTT. Encoded protein: CASSQDSATTDTQYF.

This chain uses TRBV5-1 with TRBJ2-7, with a tentative D call TRBD2 (5 bases). Germline V CDR1 and CDR2: SGHRS, YFSETQ. Trimming shortened V by 5 bases and J by 3 bases, and 12 bases separated the two germline ends. The CDR3 is made up of 13 amino acids. The CDR3 DNA reads TGCGCCAGCAGGCATGGACTGGACTACGAGCAGTACTTC. This gives the protein CASRHGLDYEQYF. Combining the CDR3 with reference TRBV5-1 and TRBJ2-7 gives the whole variable domain KAGVTQTPRYLIKTRGQQVTLSCSPISGHRSVSWYQQTPGQGLQFLFEYFSETQRNKGNFPGRFSGRQFSNSRSEMNVSTLELGDSALYLCASRHGLDYEQYFGPGTRLTVT.